This T cell receptor (beta chain) was documented in a study of blood T cell repertoires in COVID-19. The data were produced by immunoSEQ multiplex PCR, yet TCRdb's version contains in-frame clones alone and is incomplete. The data hold hundreds of thousands of clones, with around 82% observed a single time. Concerning this clone: Other DNA sequences from this sample encode an identical CDR3 as well.

This CDR3 comprises 14 residues. Trimming stripped 3 bases from V and 0 bases from J, with 10 bases between. CDR1 is SGDLS, CDR2 YYNGEE, per germline. This TCR came from a human donor in a cohort sampled during active COVID-19. Sequences were obtained from peripheral blood. The rearrangement links TRBV9 to TRBJ2-7; maybe TRBD2 (6 bases). The DNA of the CDR3 is TGTGCCAGCAGCGGCCGGGACTCCTCCTACGAGCAGTACTTC. Protein sequence: CASSGRDSSYEQYF.